Each of the 9 T cell receptor beta chains below was sequenced from the same sample in a study of response to subunit inactivated influenza vaccine. A single record per CDR3 protein comes from TCRdb applying MiXCR to the RT-PCR reads. The sample lists some 520,000 distinct CDR3 sequences, more than 15% occurring once. The material was CD4+ T cells sorted from PBMCs, obtained about 24 months after vaccination. All receptors come from a man aged 50 to 69 who received an inactivated influenza vaccine.

The chain links TRBV20-1 to TRBJ2-5; D possibly corresponds to TRBD1 (6 bases). From germline, CDR1 is DFQATT and CDR2 SNEGSKA (reference sequence). CDR3 length equals 14 residues. The V and J ends lost 6 bases and 0 bases respectively, with 14 bases between them. In DNA form, the CDR3 reads TGCAGTGCGGCAGGACAGCCCTACCAAGAGACCCAGTACTTC. Protein sequence: CSAAGQPYQETQYF.

The chain couples TRBV18 to TRBJ1-1; D is undetermined. V shed 5 bases and J shed 3 bases, with 10 bases lying between them. From germline, CDR1 is KGHSH and CDR2 LQKENI. CDR3 length: 13 residues. CDR3 coding DNA: TGTGCCAGCTCATCCAGCGAGTACACTGAAGCTTTCTTT. Amino acid sequence: CASSSSEYTEAFF.

Written as DNA, the CDR3 is TGTGCCAGCAGCTTACGCGGTTCACTCTCCTACAATGAGCAGTTCTTC. Translation gives CASSLRGSLSYNEQFF. This chain links TRBV7-2 with TRBJ2-1; D not certain. CDR1 and CDR2 from the germline V gene are SGHTA and FQGNSA. The germline V and J ends were trimmed by 2 bases and 0 bases, with 11 bases remaining between them. The CDR3 sequence is 16 residues long.

This chain joins TRBV7-8 and TRBJ2-7, with TRBD2 as a possible D gene (6 bases). This CDR3 has 16 residues. Per germline, CDR1 SGHVS and CDR2 FQNEAQ. V was clipped by 5 bases and J by 3 bases, with 20 bases between them. The CDR3 reads CASSPPRQGGIYEQYF. CDR3 coding DNA: TGTGCCAGCAGCCCCCCCCGGCAGGGAGGCATCTACGAGCAGTACTTC.

The J gene is TRBJ1-4, the V gene TRBV7-9, with D unresolved. This CDR3 has 12 residues. The germline V gene has CDR1 SEHNR and CDR2 FQNEAQ (reference sequence). Trimming took off 7 bases at V and 12 bases at J, with 15 bases between the two ends. The DNA of the CDR3 is TGTGCCAGCACCCCGGCCCCAAGTGAACTGTTTTTT. Protein product: CASTPAPSELFF.

The genes are TRBV6-4 and TRBJ1-1; no reliable D call. V shed 4 bases and J shed 1 base, with 10 bases lying between them. Germline V gene sequence: CDR1 MRHNA, CDR2 SNTAGT. The CDR3 extends over 14 amino acids. In DNA, the CDR3 is TGTGCCAGCAGTGTGAGGGCAACGAACACTGAAGCTTTCTTT. Protein product: CASSVRATNTEAFF.

This clonotype was counted ten times or more. The CDR3 DNA follows: TGCAGTGCTAGAGAGATAGCGGGGTCCGCAGATACGCAGTATTTT. As protein: CSAREIAGSADTQYF. The chain recombines TRBV20-1 with TRBJ2-3; 8 bases are shared with TRBD2. In germline, CDR1 is DFQATT, CDR2 SNEGSKA (reference sequence). The V segment lost 0 bases and the J segment 4 bases; nucleotides outside the gene matches: 6. The length of the CDR3 is 15 residues.

The J gene is TRBJ2-3, the V gene TRBV12-3 or TRBV12-4, with D perhaps TRBD2 (6 bases). V lost 9 bases and J 3 bases, leaving 13 bases between the germline ends. CDR3 length equals 13 residues. CDR3 protein: CASLWGGTDTQYF. The CDR3 nucleotides read TGTGCCAGTCTTTGGGGAGGTACAGATACGCAGTATTTT.

Only a few counts were recorded for this clonotype. V is TRBV11-2 and J is TRBJ1-6, with 7 bases matching TRBD1. The length of the CDR3 is 13 residues. V trimming: 7 bases; J trimming: 7 bases; junction bases outside the gene matches: 4. Germline CDR1 is SGHAT and CDR2 is FQNNGV. In DNA form, the CDR3 reads TGTGCCAGCACCTCGGACAGGAATTCACCCCTCCACTTT. Translating gives CASTSDRNSPLHF.